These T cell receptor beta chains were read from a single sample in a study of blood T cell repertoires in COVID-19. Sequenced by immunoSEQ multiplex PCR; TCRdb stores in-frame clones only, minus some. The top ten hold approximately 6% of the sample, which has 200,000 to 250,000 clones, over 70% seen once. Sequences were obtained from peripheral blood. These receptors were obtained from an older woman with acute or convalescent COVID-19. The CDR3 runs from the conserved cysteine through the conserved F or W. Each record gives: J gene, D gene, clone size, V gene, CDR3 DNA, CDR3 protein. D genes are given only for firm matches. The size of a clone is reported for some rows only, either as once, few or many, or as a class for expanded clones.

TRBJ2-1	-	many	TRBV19	TGTGCCAGTAGTATAGTCCGGGGGGCAAACAATGAGCAGTTCTTC	CASSIVRGANNEQFF
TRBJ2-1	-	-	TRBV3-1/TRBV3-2	TGTGCCAGCAGCCAAGGGAGCGGCAATGAGCAGTTCTTC	CASSQGSGNEQFF
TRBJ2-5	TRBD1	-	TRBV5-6	TGTGCCAGCAGCTCGGGCCCGACAGGGGGTGGCCAAGAGACCCAGTACTTC	CASSSGPTGGGQETQYF
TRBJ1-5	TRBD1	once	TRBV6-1	TGTGCCAGCAGTGAAGCGCGGGGACAGGGGTGGGATCAGCCCCAGCATTTT	CASSEARGQGWDQPQHF
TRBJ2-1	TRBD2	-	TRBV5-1	TGCGCCAGCAGCAAGGAGGGACTAGCCGCCAGTGAGCAGTTCTTC	CASSKEGLAASEQFF
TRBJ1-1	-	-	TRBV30	TGTGCCTGGAGTGTACAGACTGAAGCTTTCTTT	CAWSVQTEAFF
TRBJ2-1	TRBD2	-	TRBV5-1	TGCGCCAGCGGTCCACTAGCGGGAGGCAATGAGCAGTTCTTC	CASGPLAGGNEQFF
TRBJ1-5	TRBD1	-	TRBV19	TGTGCCAGTAGTATAGCTTGGGACAGCACTGGGGGCCAGCATTTT	CASSIAWDSTGGQHF
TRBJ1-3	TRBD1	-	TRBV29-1	TGCAGCGTGAACACAGGGGGCTCTGGAAACACCATATATTTT	CSVNTGGSGNTIYF
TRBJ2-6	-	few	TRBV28	TGTGCCAGCAGTTTATGGGGGAGAGTTGGGGCCAACGTCCTGACTTTC	CASSLWGRVGANVLTF
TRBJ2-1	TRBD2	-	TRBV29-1	TGCAGCGTTGGGGCGAGACTAGCGGGGAGCAATGAGCAGTTCTTC	CSVGARLAGSNEQFF
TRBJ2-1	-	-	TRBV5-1	TGCGCCAGCAGCCCAACGGACAGCCCGGCTGAGCAGTTCTTC	CASSPTDSPAEQFF
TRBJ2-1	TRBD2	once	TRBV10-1	TGCGCCAGCAGTGAGTCTACTAGCGGGGGCAATGAGCAGTTCTTC	CASSESTSGGNEQFF
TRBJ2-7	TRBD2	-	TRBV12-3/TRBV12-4	TGTGCCAGCACGGCTAGCGGTCCCTACGAGCAGTACTTC	CASTASGPYEQYF
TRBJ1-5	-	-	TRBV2	TGTGCCAGCAGCTCCGGTCGGCCCTCGGGTCAGCCCCAGCATTTT	CASSSGRPSGQPQHF
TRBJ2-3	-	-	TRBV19	TGTGCCAGTAGTGTGGGGGGTAGCACAGATACGCAGTATTTT	CASSVGGSTDTQYF